A single sample gave rise to the 7 T cell receptor beta chains below, sequenced in a study of neurological immune-mediated disorders. TCRdb analysed the 5' RACE reads with MiXCR anew, one entry per CDR3 protein. In the table there are tens of thousands of distinct CDR3 sequences, around 10% of which are singletons. The material sequenced was PBMCs. The receptor source for this set is a woman aged 25 to 39 with HTLV-1-associated myelopathy (HAM/TSP).

Ten or more counts support this clonotype. This rearrangement joins TRBV5-6 to TRBJ2-5; 9 positions match TRBD2. J gave up 4 bases and V 6 bases, and 10 bases lay outside the gene matches. CDR3 length equals 15 residues. Per germline, CDR1 SGHDT and CDR2 YYEEEE. CDR3 bases: TGTGCCAGCACCTCCCTTCAGCGGGGGGCAGAGACCCAGTACTTC. Translated, it gives CASTSLQRGAETQYF.

This clonotype was seen ten or more times. The rearrangement links TRBV11-2 to TRBJ2-7; the D gene could be TRBD1 or TRBD2 (5 bases each). Germline-derived CDR1 and CDR2 are SGHAT and FQNNGV. Trimming cost V 5 bases and J 3 bases, with 11 bases left between them. The CDR3 is made up of 13 amino acids. The CDR3 region is CASSRDPDYEQYF. For the CDR3, the DNA is TGTGCCAGCAGCCGGGACCCCGACTACGAGCAGTACTTC.

This clonotype was found many times. This chain joins TRBV15 and TRBJ2-1; 11 nucleotides agree with TRBD2. The CDR3 is 15 residues long. Losses at the gene ends were 4 bases for V and 9 bases for J; bases not matched to a gene: 8. The germline V gene has CDR1 LNHNV and CDR2 YYDKDF (reference sequence). This CDR3 is CATSTVAGGLGEQFF. Written as DNA, the CDR3 is TGTGCCACCAGCACTGTAGCGGGGGGGCTTGGTGAGCAGTTCTTC. Full variable domain (outside the CDR3, taken from reference TRBV15 and TRBJ2-1): DAMVIQNPRYQVTQFGKPVTLSCSQTLNHNVMYWYQQKSSQAPKLLFHYYDKDFNNEADTPDNFQSRRPNTSFCFLDIRSPGLGDTAMYLCATSTVAGGLGEQFFGPGTRLTVL.

V is TRBV29-1 and J is TRBJ1-1; 8 bases are shared with TRBD1. The CDR3 sequence is 13 residues long. V lost 7 bases and J lost 5; bases outside the gene matches: 9. Germline CDR1 is SQVTM and CDR2 is ANQGSEA. In DNA form, the CDR3 reads TGCAGCGCAGACAGGGGACGAACGACTGAAGCTTTCTTT. It is translated as CSADRGRTTEAFF.

The chain uses TRBV5-5 and TRBJ2-1; D gene ambiguous. V was pared by 3 bases and J by 10 bases, with 20 bases between. The germline V gene encodes CDR1 SGHKS and CDR2 YYEKEE (reference sequence). The CDR3 consists of 15 residues. This CDR3 is CASSWWVSTPSEQFF. In DNA, the CDR3 is TGTGCCAGCAGCTGGTGGGTCTCGACACCTTCGGAGCAGTTCTTC.

This clonotype occurred many times. The J gene is TRBJ2-3, the V gene TRBV20-1; 10 bases fit TRBD2. Trimming cost V 2 bases and J 1 base; bases outside gene matches: 3. The CDR3 is made up of 15 amino acids. Germline CDR1 is DFQATT and CDR2 is SNEGSKA (reference sequence). The CDR3 DNA reads as TGCAGTGCTAGATGGACTAGCGGAGGCACAGATACGCAGTATTTT. Translating it yields CSARWTSGGTDTQYF.

This chain joins TRBV3-1 and TRBJ2-7; D gene uncertain. The ends were cut back, 10 bases at V and 5 bases at J, with 24 bases in the middle. This CDR3 has 15 amino acids. The germline V gene encodes CDR1 LGHDT and CDR2 YNNKEL (reference sequence). CDR3 DNA: TGTGCCATCAGTCCCGACCCTGGGCATTCGAACGAGCAGTACTTC. Encoded protein: CAISPDPGHSNEQYF.